Here is one T cell receptor (beta chain) with its context. The antigen it binds to is not known. It has no much larger one-base neighbor in the sample; base qualities were not kept. This sample is part of a study of shared clonotypes between healthy human individuals (dated by TCRdb to about 2020). Some background on the complete study: The cohort included three men and a couple of women between 18 and 49 years of age. For each donor, CD4 naive and CD4 memory were each run on three plates, CD8 naive on two plates, and CD8 memory on one plate. To estimate repertoire size and how much clonotype sharing occurs between individuals, the study deeply sequenced the blood TCR repertoires of 5 or 6 healthy adults. Different laboratories and diverse techniques were used to prepare libraries and sequence TCR repertoires, to increase sequencing depth and limit assay-specific biases. Between about 0.8 and 9.5 billion PBMCs per donor were obtained by leukapheresis.

The investigation overall reported the following: Rarefaction of sorted-subset datasets indicated incomplete sequencing despite the large sequencing depth. Higher generation probabilities were observed for clonotypes shared by all four sorted-subset donors than for non-shared clonotypes. When a few donors were compared, the shared fraction of clonotypes was 5% to 6.5% for naive CD4, approximately 3.3% for naive CD8, more than 2% for memory CD4, and under 0.5% for memory CD8. Because the study included only a small number of donors, the genetic and exposure-history diversity represented was limited. Sampling was restricted to blood, and TCR repertoires in tissues likely differ from the TCR repertoires found in blood. Based on pairwise subsampling, the degree of clonotype sharing among donors was expected to be affected by sequencing depth. Naive subsets generally had larger estimated clonotype richness than memory subsets did.

There are 14 amino acids in the CDR3, from cysteine to phenylalanine inclusive. Of all the DNA, just the CDR3 is kept, 42 bases in frame from base 1. The germline ends are 10 bases apart after V is trimmed by 3 bases and J by 2 bases. CDR1 MDHEN and CDR2 SYDVKM were looked up in the germline V gene. CD8 naive samples were CD45RO-negative cells positively selected for CCR7, giving a CD45RA+CCR7+ population that excluded TemRA cells. Healthy HIV-negative adults with no recently reported acute infections or vaccinations were included as donors. All donors were Caucasian adults living in Nashville, Tennessee, USA. After blood collection by leukapheresis, PBMCs were isolated using Ficoll-Histopaque density gradient centrifugation and then cryopreserved in the vapor phase of liquid nitrogen. Analytical flow cytometry was used to check the purity and quantity of every magnetically sorted T cell population. Genomic DNA was isolated from each sorted fraction and quantified by UV absorbance on a Nanodrop 2000c.

Using the deep immunoSEQ assay, multiplex PCR amplified TCR CDR3 regions from genomic DNA. For each cell subset, the extracted genomic DNA was distributed evenly across all wells of several immunoSEQ 96-well plates, and each plate served as one replicate. Each replicate PCR for sorted subsets received approximately 200 ng genomic DNA, equal to about 30,000 T cell genomes. The purified libraries were quantified using a Qubit 3.0 fluorometer, sized with a Bioanalyzer 2100, and then quantified again using the KAPA Library Quantification kit. Each immunoSEQ 96-well plate was sequenced on its own single-read 150-cycle Illumina NextSeq 550 flow cell. The paper's data handling went like this. Because the immunoSEQ output included only junctional sequences and no quality scores, the filtering could not be the same as the filtering used for full-length reads. Sequences were annotated with PyIR, a Python wrapper for IgBLAST v1.9, using IMGT germline references to assign V/J genes and CDR3. Any read was removed if the V/J assignment was weak (E-value above 1e-6), the CDR3 was missing, or the read contained stop codons, out-of-frame junctions, or ambiguous translated residues. V3J clonotypes were defined by identical inferred V gene, J gene, and CDR3 amino acid sequence. Percentage overlap between repertoires was calculated by dividing the number of shared unique clonotypes by the size of the smaller repertoire. Three approaches were used to assess repertoire richness: RTK rarefaction, the Chao1 estimator, and Recon v2.1 estimates of unobserved clonotypes. OLGA was used to compute generation probabilities for all TCRbeta clonotypes that the gDNA method yielded from a handful of donors. Here the immuneACCESS table is served through TCRdb, limited to in-frame sequences with V and J called. Missing clones are a known gap in these copies; in checked studies unresolved V genes cover under half, and the rest lacks a known reason. Clone size and V and J calls were adopted from that table, with D and trimming inferred from the DNA. This sample holds approximately 2,200,000 clones; about 92% were observed only once. Around 1.7% of the sample rests with the top ten.

This TCR derives from a man aged 18 to 30 in good health. Some clones in this sample may be carry-over from other donors' samples. Sequenced: naive CD8+ T cells from PBMCs. The cell subset or site label of this sample denotes: CD45RA+CCR7+. The chain employs TRBV28 and TRBJ1-1; TRBD1 is possibly the D segment (6 matching bases). The DNA sequence is as follows: TGTGCCAGCAGTTTCCGGACAGCCAACACTGAAGCTTTCTTT. The translation is CASSFRTANTEAFF.